This TCR beta chain was profiled in a study of CD8 T cells in Susac syndrome. It was with random hexamers that roughly 0.45 to 1 ug RNA was reverse transcribed. Across 54 Vbeta and 13 Jbeta, immunoSEQ multiplex PCR amplified TCR beta CDR3. TCRdb used MiXCR to reprocess the immunoSEQ multiplex PCR reads, holding one entry per CDR3 protein. The table has 110,000 to 150,000 distinct CDR3 sequences, 94% seen once; the top ten hold approximately 0.3%. Between the trimmed V and J ends, which lost 1 base and 1 base, there was a span of 5 bases. Germline values: CDR1 LNHNV, CDR2 YYDKDF (reference sequence). This CDR3 is built from 14 residues. The T cells that were sequenced for TCR beta were CD8+ and CD4+ cells from blood. CD8+ and CD4+ T cells were negatively isolated; TEMRA cells were FACS-enriched.

This receptor was identified in a human donor in good health. The sequenced sample consisted of CD8+ T cells from PBMCs. The chain joins TRBV15 to TRBJ2-1, with D tentatively TRBD2 (5 bases). The CDR3 protein is CATSRGGSYNEQFF. CDR3 sequence (DNA): TGTGCCACCAGCAGAGGCGGGTCCTACAATGAGCAGTTCTTC.